Following are 7 T cell receptor beta chains from one sample sequenced in a study of blood T cell repertoires in COVID-19. TCRdb keeps only in-frame clones here, not all; method: immunoSEQ multiplex PCR. This table holds over 60,000 clones, roughly 80% found once. Sequencing input: peripheral blood. These receptors all stem from a human donor in a cohort sampled during active COVID-19.

This chain uses TRBV11-3 with TRBJ2-7; 11 nucleotides line up with TRBD1. The CDR3 runs 15 residues. J gave up 4 bases and V 5 bases, and 7 bases lay outside the gene matches. Per the germline V gene, CDR1 is SGHNT and CDR2 is YENEEA. The CDR3 DNA is TGTGCCAGCAGCCCGGGGGGGACAGGGGGGTACGAGCAGTACTTC. Residues: CASSPGGTGGYEQYF.

Here the CDR3 reads CASSDPRRPNYGYTF. In DNA form, the CDR3 reads TGTGCCAGTAGTGATCCTAGGCGGCCTAACTATGGCTACACCTTC. The J gene is TRBJ1-2, the V gene TRBV19; D remains ambiguous. Trimming removed 5 bases from V and 0 bases from J, with 13 bases in between. The CDR3 is made up of 15 amino acids. Germline CDR1 LNHDA, CDR2 SQIVND (reference sequence).

The CDR3 loop is CASSPLGSYEQYF. The DNA for the CDR3 is TGTGCCAGCTCACCCCTAGGCTCCTACGAGCAGTACTTC. The chain carries TRBV18 and TRBJ2-7; D uncertain. The CDR3 loop spans 13 amino acids. The V gene's germline CDR1 is KGHSH and CDR2 LQKENI. Trimming left V 3 bases short and J 0 bases short, with 6 bases between. Filled out from reference TRBV18 and TRBJ2-7, the complete variable domain reads NAGVMQNPRHLVRRRGQEARLRCSPMKGHSHVYWYRQLPEEGLKFMVYLQKENIIDESGMPKERFSAEFPKEGPSILRIQQVVRGDSAAYFCASSPLGSYEQYFGPGTRLTVT.

The chain employs TRBV6-5 and TRBJ2-7; D may be TRBD1 (5 bases). Germline V gene sequence: CDR1 MNHEY, CDR2 SVGAGI. V lost 7 bases and J 3 bases, leaving 16 bases between the germline ends. CDR3 size: 14 residues. DNA for the CDR3: TGTGCCAGCAACCTTTGGGGCAAGGGCTACGAGCAGTACTTC. Protein sequence: CASNLWGKGYEQYF.

This clone turned up a few times. The V call is TRBV9, the J call TRBJ1-2, with a weak D call TRBD1 (5 bases). The CDR3 totals 15 residues. Between the trimmed V and J ends, which lost 2 bases and 8 bases, there was a span of 19 bases. Germline V gene data show CDR1 as SGDLS and CDR2 as YYNGEE. CDR3 protein: CASSVTRAGGEGYTF. The DNA for the CDR3 is TGTGCCAGCAGCGTCACGCGTGCGGGAGGGGAGGGCTACACCTTC.

This chain joins TRBV6-5 and TRBJ1-1, with 7 bases fitting TRBD1. This CDR3 has 14 amino acids. Trimming at V came to 4 bases and at J to 4 bases, leaving 6 bases not matched to a gene. Looked up from germline, CDR1 is MNHEY and CDR2 is SVGAGI. CDR3 sequence (DNA): TGTGCCAGCAGTTGGGGGACAGTCGGCACTGAAGCTTTCTTT. Protein: CASSWGTVGTEAFF.

This rearrangement joins TRBV19 to TRBJ2-5; tentatively, D is TRBD2 (6 bases). The germline V gene encodes CDR1 LNHDA and CDR2 SQIVND (reference sequence). V lost 6 bases, J lost 5 bases, and 16 bases lay in between. The CDR3 sequence is 14 residues long. CDR3 residues: CASSPRRGSETQYF. The CDR3, as DNA: TGTGCCAGTAGCCCCCGGCGGGGATCGGAGACCCAGTACTTC.